This T cell receptor (beta chain) emerged from a study of beta chain features in type 1 diabetes. Background on the study: Age and gender were similar between patients and healthy donors, as were cell yields.

Of the isolated RNA, all was reverse transcribed, and so the sequenced material was expressed TCRB transcripts. The protocol was immunoSEQ multiplex PCR, while the TCRdb copy is restricted to in-frame clones and leaves out a portion. The sample yields 100,000 to 150,000 clones, approximately 15% seen once. Every single donor gave one heparinised blood draw, and these averaged roughly 120 mL. This clone was detected once. The antigen is undetermined. Findings of the study overall: TCRB CDR3s from Type 1 diabetes patients were moderately but significantly shorter in all four CD4+ subsets. Insertions were fewer and deletions more numerous at VDJ junctions in type 1 diabetes patients.

V was pared by 4 bases and J by 4 bases, with 9 bases of the junction left unmatched. Germline values: CDR1 SGHRS, CDR2 YFSETQ. This CDR3 is built from 15 residues. The V gene is TRBV5-1, the J gene TRBJ1-1; 8 positions agree with TRBD1. The sequence derives from a man younger than 30 with type 1 diabetes. Source material: central memory CD4+ T cells from blood. The CDR3 DNA is TGCGCCAGCAGCGGGGACAGGTCGGGTAGCACTGAAGCTTTCTTT. Amino acid sequence: CASSGDRSGSTEAFF. The full variable domain, rest sourced from reference TRBV5-1 and TRBJ1-1, is KAGVTQTPRYLIKTRGQQVTLSCSPISGHRSVSWYQQTPGQGLQFLFEYFSETQRNKGNFPGRFSGRQFSNSRSEMNVSTLELGDSALYLCASSGDRSGSTEAFFGQGTRLTVV.